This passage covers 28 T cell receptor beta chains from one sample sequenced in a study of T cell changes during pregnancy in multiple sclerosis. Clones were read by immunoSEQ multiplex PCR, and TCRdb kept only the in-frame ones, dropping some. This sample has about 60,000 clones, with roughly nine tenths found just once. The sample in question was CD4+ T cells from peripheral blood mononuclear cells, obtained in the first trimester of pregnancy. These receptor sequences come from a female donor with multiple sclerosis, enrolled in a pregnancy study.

CDR3: CASSVVQGGTGELFF. The CDR3 bases are TGTGCCAGCAGCGTAGTCCAGGGGGGCACCGGGGAGCTGTTTTTT. The rearrangement joins TRBV9 to TRBJ2-2; weak D call: TRBD1 (7 bases). The germline V and J ends were trimmed by 0 bases and 4 bases, with 10 bases remaining between them. Germline V gives CDR1 SGDLS, CDR2 YYNGEE. This CDR3 region has 15 residues. Variable domain in full (rest from reference TRBV9 and TRBJ2-2): DSGVTQTPKHLITATGQRVTLRCSPRSGDLSVYWYQQSLDQGLQFLIQYYNGEERAKGNILERFSAQQFPDLHSELNLSSLELGDSALYFCASSVVQGGTGELFFGEGSRLTVL.

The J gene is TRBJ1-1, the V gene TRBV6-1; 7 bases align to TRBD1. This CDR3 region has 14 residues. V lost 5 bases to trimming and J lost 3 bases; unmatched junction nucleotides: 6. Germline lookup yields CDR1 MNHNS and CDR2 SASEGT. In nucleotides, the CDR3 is TGTGCCAGCAGTTTTCGCAGGGGGGACACTGAAGCTTTCTTT. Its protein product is CASSFRRGDTEAFF.

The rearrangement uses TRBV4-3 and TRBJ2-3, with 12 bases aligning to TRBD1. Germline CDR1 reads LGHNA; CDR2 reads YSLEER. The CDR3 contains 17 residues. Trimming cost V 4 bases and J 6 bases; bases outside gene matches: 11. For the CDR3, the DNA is TGCGCCAGCAGCCCAGGACGGGACAGGGGGCTATCTGATACGCAGTATTTT. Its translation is CASSPGRDRGLSDTQYF.

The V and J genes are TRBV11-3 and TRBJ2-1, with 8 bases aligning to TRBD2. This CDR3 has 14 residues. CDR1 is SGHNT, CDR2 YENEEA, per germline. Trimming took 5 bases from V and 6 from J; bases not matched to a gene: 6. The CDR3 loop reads CASSEKRGSNEQFF. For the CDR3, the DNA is TGTGCCAGCAGCGAAAAGCGGGGGAGCAATGAGCAGTTCTTC.

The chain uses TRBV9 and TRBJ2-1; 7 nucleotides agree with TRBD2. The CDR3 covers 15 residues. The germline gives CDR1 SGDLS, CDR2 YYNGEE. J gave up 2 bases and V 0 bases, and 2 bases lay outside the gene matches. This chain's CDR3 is CASSVGDYTYNEQFF. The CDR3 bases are TGTGCCAGCAGCGTAGGGGACTATACCTACAATGAGCAGTTCTTC.

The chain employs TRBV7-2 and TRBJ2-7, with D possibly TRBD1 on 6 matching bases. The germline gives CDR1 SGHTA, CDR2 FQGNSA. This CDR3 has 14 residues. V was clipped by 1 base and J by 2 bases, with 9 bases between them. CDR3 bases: TGTGCCAGCAGCTTAGGACAGGTCACCTACGAGCAGTACTTC. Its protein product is CASSLGQVTYEQYF. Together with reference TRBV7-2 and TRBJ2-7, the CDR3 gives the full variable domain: GAGVSQSPSNKVTEKGKDVELRCDPISGHTALYWYRQSLGQGLEFLIYFQGNSAPDKSGLPSDRFSAERTGGSVSTLTIQRTQQEDSAVYLCASSLGQVTYEQYFGPGTRLTVT.

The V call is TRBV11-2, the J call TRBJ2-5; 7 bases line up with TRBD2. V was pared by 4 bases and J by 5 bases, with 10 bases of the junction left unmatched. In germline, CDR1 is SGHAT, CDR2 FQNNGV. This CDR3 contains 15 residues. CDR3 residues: CASSSTVWGGETQYF. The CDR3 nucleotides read TGTGCCAGCAGCTCGACCGTGTGGGGAGGGGAGACCCAGTACTTC.

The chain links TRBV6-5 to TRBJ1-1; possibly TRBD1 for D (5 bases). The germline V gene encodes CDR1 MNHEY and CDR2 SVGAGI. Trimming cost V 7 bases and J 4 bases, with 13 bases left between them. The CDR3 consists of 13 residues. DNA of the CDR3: TGTGCCAGCACTAAAAGGGGTGGCACTGAAGCTTTCTTT. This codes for CASTKRGGTEAFF.

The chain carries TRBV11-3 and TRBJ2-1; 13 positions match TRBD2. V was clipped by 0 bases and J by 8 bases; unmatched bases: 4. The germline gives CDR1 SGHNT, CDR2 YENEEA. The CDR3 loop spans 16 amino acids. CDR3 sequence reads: CASSLEGTSGVDEQFF. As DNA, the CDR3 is TGTGCCAGCAGCTTAGAAGGGACTAGCGGGGTAGATGAGCAGTTCTTC.

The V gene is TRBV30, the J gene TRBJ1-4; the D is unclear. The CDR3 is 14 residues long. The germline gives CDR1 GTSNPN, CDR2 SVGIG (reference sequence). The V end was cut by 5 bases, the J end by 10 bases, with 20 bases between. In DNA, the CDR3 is TGTGCCTGGTCACCTTTGAGTGGTGGGCGAAAACTGTTTTTT. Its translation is CAWSPLSGGRKLFF.

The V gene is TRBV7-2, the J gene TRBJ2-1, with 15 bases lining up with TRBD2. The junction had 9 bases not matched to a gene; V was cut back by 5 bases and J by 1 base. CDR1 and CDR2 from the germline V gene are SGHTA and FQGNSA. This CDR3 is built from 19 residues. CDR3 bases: TGTGCCAGCAGCCGGACTAGCGGGGGGGTTCTGGGGTCCTACAATGAGCAGTTCTTC. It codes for CASSRTSGGVLGSYNEQFF.

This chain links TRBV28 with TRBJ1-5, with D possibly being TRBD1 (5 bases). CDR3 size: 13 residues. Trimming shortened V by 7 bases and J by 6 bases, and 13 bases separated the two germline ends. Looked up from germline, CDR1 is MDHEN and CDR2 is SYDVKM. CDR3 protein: CASTAGYLQPQHF. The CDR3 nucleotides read TGTGCCAGCACCGCAGGGTATCTTCAGCCCCAGCATTTT. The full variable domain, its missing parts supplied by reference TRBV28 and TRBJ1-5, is DVKVTQSSRYLVKRTGEKVFLECVQDMDHENMFWYRQDPGLGLRLIYFSYDVKMKEKGDIPEGYSVSREKKERFSLILESASTNQTSMYLCASTAGYLQPQHFGDGTRLSIL.

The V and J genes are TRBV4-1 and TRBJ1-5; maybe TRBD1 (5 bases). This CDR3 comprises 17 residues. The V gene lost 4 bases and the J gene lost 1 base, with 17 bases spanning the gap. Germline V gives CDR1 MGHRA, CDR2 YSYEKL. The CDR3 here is CASSPTGGLGSNQPQHF. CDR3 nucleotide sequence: TGCGCCAGCAGCCCTACAGGTGGGTTAGGAAGCAATCAGCCCCAGCATTTT.

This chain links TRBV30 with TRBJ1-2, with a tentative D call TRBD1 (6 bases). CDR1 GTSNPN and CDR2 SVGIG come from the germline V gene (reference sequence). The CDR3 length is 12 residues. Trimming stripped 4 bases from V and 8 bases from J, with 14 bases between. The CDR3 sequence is CAWTRQEMGYTF. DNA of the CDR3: TGTGCCTGGACCCGACAGGAGATGGGCTACACCTTC.

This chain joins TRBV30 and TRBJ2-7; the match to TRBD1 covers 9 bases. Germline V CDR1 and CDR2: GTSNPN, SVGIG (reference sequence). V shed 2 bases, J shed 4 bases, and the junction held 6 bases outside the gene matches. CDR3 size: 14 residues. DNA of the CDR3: TGTGCCTGGAGTCTACAGGGGGCCGGGTACGAGCAGTACTTC. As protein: CAWSLQGAGYEQYF.

In DNA, the CDR3 is TGTGCCAGCAGCTCCAAAGGTGGGCAGGGAAAGGTAACTGAAGCTTTCTTT. Its translation is CASSSKGGQGKVTEAFF. This chain connects TRBV7-3 to TRBJ1-1, with D possibly being TRBD1 (5 bases). Germline V gene sequence: CDR1 SGHTA, CDR2 FQGTGA. V shed 4 bases and J shed 5 bases, with 23 bases lying between them. The CDR3 has 17 residues.

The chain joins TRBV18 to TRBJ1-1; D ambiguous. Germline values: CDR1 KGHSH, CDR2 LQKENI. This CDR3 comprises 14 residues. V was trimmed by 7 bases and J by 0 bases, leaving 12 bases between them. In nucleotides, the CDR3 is TGTGCCAGCTTTACGGGTAGCATGAACACTGAAGCTTTCTTT. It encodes CASFTGSMNTEAFF.

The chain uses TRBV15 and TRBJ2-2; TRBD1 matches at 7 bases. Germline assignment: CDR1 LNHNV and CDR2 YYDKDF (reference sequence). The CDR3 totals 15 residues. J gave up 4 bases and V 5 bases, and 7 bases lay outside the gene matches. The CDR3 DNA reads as TGTGCCACCAGCCCACGACAGGGTTCCACCGGGGAGCTGTTTTTT. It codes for CATSPRQGSTGELFF. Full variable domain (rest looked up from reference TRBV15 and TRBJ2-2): DAMVIQNPRYQVTQFGKPVTLSCSQTLNHNVMYWYQQKSSQAPKLLFHYYDKDFNNEADTPDNFQSRRPNTSFCFLDIRSPGLGDTAMYLCATSPRQGSTGELFFGEGSRLTVL.

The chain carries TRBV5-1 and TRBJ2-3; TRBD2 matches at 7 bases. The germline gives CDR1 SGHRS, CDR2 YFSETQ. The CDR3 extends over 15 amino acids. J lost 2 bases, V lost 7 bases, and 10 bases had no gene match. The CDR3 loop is CASSLLRGFTDTQYF. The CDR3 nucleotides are TGCGCCAGCTCCCTGTTGCGGGGGTTCACAGATACGCAGTATTTT.

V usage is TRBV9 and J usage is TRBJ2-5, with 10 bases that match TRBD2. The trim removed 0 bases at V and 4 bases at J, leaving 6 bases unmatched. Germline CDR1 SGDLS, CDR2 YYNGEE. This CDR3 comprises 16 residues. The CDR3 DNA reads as TGTGCCAGCAGCGTAGCGAGCGGGGGGGCCCCAGAGACCCAGTACTTC. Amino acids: CASSVASGGAPETQYF.

CDR3: CASSIGLALSYNEQFF. CDR3 nucleotide sequence: TGTGCCAGTAGTATAGGTCTAGCTCTCTCCTACAATGAGCAGTTCTTC. The chain carries TRBV19 and TRBJ2-1; TRBD2 is a possible D gene (5 bases). Germline CDR1 reads LNHDA; CDR2 reads SQIVND (reference sequence). With 1 base removed from V and 0 bases from J, the gap between germline ends came to 10 bases. The CDR3 is made up of 16 amino acids.

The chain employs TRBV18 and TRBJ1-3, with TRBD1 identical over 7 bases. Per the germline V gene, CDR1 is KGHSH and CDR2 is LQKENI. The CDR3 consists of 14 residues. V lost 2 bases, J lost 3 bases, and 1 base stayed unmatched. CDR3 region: CASSPGQVGNTIYF. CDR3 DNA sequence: TGTGCCAGCTCACCAGGACAGGTTGGAAACACCATATATTTT.

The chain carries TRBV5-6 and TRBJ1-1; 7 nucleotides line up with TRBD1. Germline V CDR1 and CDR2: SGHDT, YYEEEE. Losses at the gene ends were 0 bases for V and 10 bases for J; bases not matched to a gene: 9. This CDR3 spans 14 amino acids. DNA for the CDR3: TGTGCCAGCAGCTTGGACACAGGGGCTGGCGGAGCTTTCTTT. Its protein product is CASSLDTGAGGAFF.

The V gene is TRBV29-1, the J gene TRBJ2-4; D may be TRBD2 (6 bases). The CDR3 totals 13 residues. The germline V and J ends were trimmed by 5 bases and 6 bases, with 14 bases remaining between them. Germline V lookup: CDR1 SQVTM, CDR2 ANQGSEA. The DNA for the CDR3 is TGCAGCGTTAAGAGGGAGGCAGGAAACATTCAGTACTTC. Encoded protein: CSVKREAGNIQYF.

CDR3 protein: CASSYQQGLIGYTF. The CDR3 coding sequence is TGTGCCAGCAGCTACCAACAGGGGTTAATTGGCTACACCTTC. J is TRBJ1-2 and V is TRBV7-2; TRBD1 agrees at 7 bases. The V and J ends lost 4 bases and 7 bases, in that order; junction bases with no gene match: 9. This CDR3 has 14 amino acids. Germline V CDR1 and CDR2: SGHTA, FQGNSA.

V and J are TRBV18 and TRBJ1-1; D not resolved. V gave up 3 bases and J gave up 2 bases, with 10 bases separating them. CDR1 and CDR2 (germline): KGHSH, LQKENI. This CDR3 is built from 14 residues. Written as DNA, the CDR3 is TGTGCCAGCTCACCGTCCGGGTACAACACTGAAGCTTTCTTT. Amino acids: CASSPSGYNTEAFF.

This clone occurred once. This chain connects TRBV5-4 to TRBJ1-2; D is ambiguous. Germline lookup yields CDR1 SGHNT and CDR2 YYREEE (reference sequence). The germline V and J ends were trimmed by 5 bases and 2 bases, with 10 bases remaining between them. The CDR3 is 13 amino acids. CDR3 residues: CASREEVNYGYTF. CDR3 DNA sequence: TGTGCCAGCAGGGAGGAGGTCAACTATGGCTACACCTTC.

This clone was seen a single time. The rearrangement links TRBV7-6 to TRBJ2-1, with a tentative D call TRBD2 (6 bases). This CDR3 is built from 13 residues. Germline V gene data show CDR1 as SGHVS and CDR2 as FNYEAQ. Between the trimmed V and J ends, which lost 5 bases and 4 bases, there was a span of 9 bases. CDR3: CASSPGEYNEQFF. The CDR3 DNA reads TGTGCCAGCAGCCCGGGAGAATACAATGAGCAGTTCTTC.